The clone carrying this T cell receptor beta chain has only a few counts. As yet, its antigen is unknown. The data belong to a study of T cells after yellow fever vaccination. Findings and limits, study-wide: Booster sampling recovered most clones from primary vaccination (under 97% CD4, 80% to 90% CD8). Some clonotypes, a small share, were shared between CD4 and CD8 compartments.

They built TCR cDNA with 5'RACE template switching, a step that put in a universal primer site and UMIs. Via MiXCR, TCRdb re-called the 5' RACE reads, giving one row per CDR3 protein. Of some 350,000 distinct CDR3 sequences listed, roughly 8.7% are singletons. V was shortened by 5 bases and J by 9 bases, with 16 bases between the two germline ends. This CDR3 spans 14 amino acids. Germline CDR1 and CDR2: KGHDR and SFDVKD. This chain connects TRBV24-1 to TRBJ2-1; D possibly uses TRBD1 or TRBD2 (5 bases each). The clonotype was recovered from a young man who received the YFV17D yellow fever vaccine. Sequencing used PBMCs, obtained on the day of the first yellow fever vaccination. The CDR3 DNA reads TGTGCCACCAGTGGGGGGTATTTTGGGGCTGAGCAGTTCTTC. Protein: CATSGGYFGAEQFF.